Shown below are 17 T cell receptor beta chains from a single sample sequenced in a study of human T cells and chemical hapten exposure (TCRdb year 2021). In light of the paper, this sample's time point label describes: pre-sensitization, week 0. Explained via the paper, the treatment or condition label denotes: therapeutic diphenylcyclopropenone sensitization with weekly scalp DPC. The library was generated by RACE. The instrument given in TCRdb is NextSeq 500. TCRdb passed the public sequencing reads through fastp at Q25 and MiXCR, retaining productive beta sequences. Each CDR3 protein appears once, grouped with its most common genes and DNA. The sample table contains over 300,000 distinct CDR3 sequences; only one count was recorded for 4.5% to 5.5% of them. The ten largest clones add up to 2% to 3% of the sample. This sample comprised whole blood, obtained in connection with sensitization to the hapten diphenylcyclopropenone (DPC). The receptors shown here come from a woman between 45 and 60 years old with alopecia areata. Some clones in this sample may be carry-over from other donors' samples.

This clonotype came up a few times. This chain joins TRBV18 and TRBJ2-1; D is uncertain. Germline V CDR1 and CDR2: KGHSH, LQKENI. The CDR3 contains 13 residues. The V end lost 4 bases, the J end lost 5 bases, and 9 bases lay between the germline ends. As DNA, the CDR3 is TGTGCCAGCTCACAGTCCTTGGACAATGAGCAGTTCTTC. Translating it yields CASSQSLDNEQFF.

This clonotype was counted many times. CDR3 sequence reads: CASSQEPGGNEQFF. DNA of the CDR3: TGCGCCAGCAGCCAAGAACCCGGGGGGAATGAGCAGTTCTTC. The chain employs TRBV4-1 and TRBJ2-1; 7 positions match TRBD2. The length of the CDR3 is 14 residues. Germline loops: CDR1 MGHRA, CDR2 YSYEKL. V trimming: 0 bases; J trimming: 7 bases; junction bases outside the gene matches: 3.

This clonotype was detected many times. The chain is built from TRBV29-1 and TRBJ2-3, with 8 nucleotides matching TRBD1. V lost 7 bases to trimming and J lost 5 bases; unmatched junction nucleotides: 8. CDR3 length: 13 amino acids. CDR1 SQVTM and CDR2 ANQGSEA come from the germline V gene. CDR3 in amino acids: CSAPNTGGDTQYF. The CDR3 DNA sequence: TGCAGCGCCCCAAACACAGGGGGAGATACGCAGTATTTT.

Ten or more counts support this clonotype. The genes are TRBV7-8 and TRBJ2-3, with 12 bases lining up with TRBD2. CDR1 SGHVS and CDR2 FQNEAQ come from the germline V gene. CDR3 length: 16 residues. J was trimmed by 3 bases and V by 5 bases; bases with no gene match: 6. The CDR3: CASSLWTSGTTDTQYF. CDR3 coding DNA: TGTGCCAGCAGCCTTTGGACTAGCGGGACGACAGATACGCAGTATTTT.

The sample holds many counts of this clonotype. Compared with germline, one end of the junction differs, possibly owing to a read error. The chain recombines TRBV7-8 with TRBJ2-3; D is unclear. Per germline, CDR1 SGHVS and CDR2 FQNEAQ. This CDR3 comprises 13 residues. CDR3 sequence: CASSLELTDTQYF. The CDR3 nucleotides are TGCGCCAGCAGCTTGGAGCTGACAGATACGCAGTATTTT.

This clonotype turned up a few times. The J gene is TRBJ1-1, the V gene TRBV9; TRBD1 aligns across 10 bases. This CDR3 comprises 15 residues. V gave up 4 bases and J gave up 4 bases; unmatched junction bases: 7. Germline V gene data show CDR1 as SGDLS and CDR2 as YYNGEE. In nucleotides, the CDR3 is TGTGCCAGCAGCAAACCCGGGACAGGGGTCACTGAAGCTTTCTTT. It translates to CASSKPGTGVTEAFF.

Turning to this clonotype: At one end, the junction sequence differs from germline, possibly due to a read error. V is TRBV12-3 or TRBV12-4 and J is TRBJ2-6; D is ambiguous. The length of the CDR3 is 15 residues. CDR3 sequence: CASSRVAAGTNVLTF. The CDR3 DNA reads TGTGCCAGCTCCCGGGTCGCTGCTGGGACCAACGTCCTGACTTTC.

This clonotype was seen a handful of times. V is TRBV9 and J is TRBJ1-3; D is undetermined. CDR3 length equals 14 residues. V was trimmed by 3 bases and J by 2 bases, leaving 9 bases between them. The germline V gene has CDR1 SGDLS and CDR2 YYNGEE. CDR3 DNA sequence: TGTGCCAGCAGCGGAAGGTCACCTGGAAACACCATATATTTT. Translated, it gives CASSGRSPGNTIYF.

There are many counts of this clonotype. V gene TRBV29-1 combines with J gene TRBJ1-2; 9 nucleotides line up with TRBD1. With V trimmed by 3 bases and J by 7 bases, 3 bases remained unmatched. Germline V gives CDR1 SQVTM, CDR2 ANQGSEA. The CDR3 extends over 12 amino acids. CDR3 nucleotide sequence: TGCAGCGTTGAGTGGACAGGGGTTGGCTACACCTTC. Protein sequence: CSVEWTGVGYTF.

This clonotype has just a few counts. This chain connects TRBV4-2 to TRBJ1-5; no definite D call. CDR1 and CDR2 from the germline V gene are LGHNA and YNFKEQ. With 3 bases removed from V and 3 bases from J, the gap between germline ends came to 6 bases. The CDR3 is 13 residues long. The CDR3 loop reads CASSQETNQPQHF. The CDR3, as DNA: TGTGCCAGCAGCCAGGAGACCAATCAGCCCCAGCATTTT.

The CDR3 bases are TGTGCCAGCAGCCAAGAACTGATTAACACTGAAGCTTTCTTT. It translates to CASSQELINTEAFF. J is TRBJ1-1 and V is TRBV3-1; D is ambiguous. The CDR3 covers 14 residues. The ends were cut back, 0 bases at V and 2 bases at J, with 7 bases in the middle. Germline V lookup: CDR1 LGHDT, CDR2 YNNKEL (reference sequence).

The J gene is TRBJ2-3, the V gene TRBV20-1, with TRBD2 as a possible D gene (5 bases). The CDR3 loop spans 15 amino acids. Trimming pared 4 bases from V and 0 bases from J, leaving 14 bases between. Germline CDR1 and CDR2: DFQATT and SNEGSKA (reference sequence). CDR3 in DNA: TGCAGTGCTATGTCGGGAATAACTAGCACAGATACGCAGTATTTT. This codes for CSAMSGITSTDTQYF.

The chain recombines TRBV2 with TRBJ1-3; weak D call: TRBD1 (6 bases). The germline gives CDR1 SNHLY, CDR2 FYNNEI. The CDR3 runs 16 residues. V was cut by 6 bases and J by 0 bases, with 15 bases left in between. The CDR3 DNA reads as TGTGCCAGCAGACCGGGACAAACGATCTCTGGAAACACCATATATTTT. This encodes CASRPGQTISGNTIYF.

This clonotype showed up many times. This chain joins TRBV20-1 and TRBJ2-1; D is possibly TRBD2 (6 bases). The CDR3 runs 15 residues. V lost 5 bases to trimming and J lost 0 bases, with 14 bases between them. Germline V gene sequence: CDR1 DFQATT, CDR2 SNEGSKA (reference sequence). CDR3: CSAGSGSDSYNEQFF. In DNA form, the CDR3 reads TGCAGTGCTGGGAGCGGGTCTGACTCCTACAATGAGCAGTTCTTC.

In its sample, this clonotype was seen many times. The chain joins TRBV11-2 to TRBJ2-1, with 10 bases fitting TRBD2. The V gene end was trimmed by 3 bases and the J gene end by 0 bases; junction bases not matched to a gene: 5. The CDR3 contains 17 residues. Germline V gene sequence: CDR1 SGHAT, CDR2 FQNNGV. The CDR3: CASSFLAGAHSYNEQFF. The CDR3 nucleotides are TGTGCCAGCAGCTTTCTAGCGGGGGCCCACTCCTACAATGAGCAGTTCTTC.

The chain carries TRBV12-5 and TRBJ1-5, with TRBD1 matching 9 bases. Germline CDR1 LGHNT, CDR2 FRNRAP. CDR3 length: 17 amino acids. With V trimmed by 2 bases and J by 4 bases, 9 bases remained unmatched. This chain's CDR3 is CASGLPPRTGENQPQHF. The CDR3 DNA is TGTGCTAGTGGTTTGCCCCCCCGGACAGGGGAGAATCAGCCCCAGCATTTT.

This clonotype was seen many times. This chain connects TRBV6-5 to TRBJ2-1; D is undetermined. CDR1 MNHEY and CDR2 SVGAGI come from the germline V gene. Trimming left V 2 bases short and J 5 bases short, with 4 bases between. CDR3 length equals 12 residues. The CDR3 region is CASSYDDNEQFF. The CDR3 region has the DNA TGTGCCAGCAGTTACGACGACAATGAGCAGTTCTTC.